This TCR beta chain was documented in a study of OX40 agonist ivuxolimab in advanced cancers. Study summary: A male proportion of 70% to 90% was recorded, with mean age around 64 years and range about 20 to 79. Study results and caveats: Some of the nonresponding patients also showed low levels of normalized T-cell clonal expansion. Expanded clones belonging to CD8+ T cells outnumbered, on average, those of CD4+.

The data were produced by immunoSEQ multiplex PCR, yet TCRdb's version contains in-frame clones alone and is incomplete. This table holds about 98,000 clones, 85% to 95% found once. This CDR3 is built from 19 residues. The germline V gene encodes CDR1 MDHEN and CDR2 SYDVKM. A remark on this clone: Its cognate antigen is unknown.

The study sampled blood at baseline, cycle 4 day 1, and cycle 7 day 1. The V and J genes are TRBV28 and TRBJ2-5, with 9 positions matching TRBD1. Near its end, the DNA agrees better with TRBJ2-7, so the J call may be wrong. This specimen was CD4+ or CD8+ T cells sorted from blood, taken in a trial of the OX40 agonist ivuxolimab. The TCR sequence derives from an adult with an advanced solid tumor such as melanoma, head and neck, liver or kidney cancer. The CDR3 reads CASSWPSGTGTNGEYEQYF. The CDR3 bases are TGTGCCAGCAGTTGGCCCTCCGGGACAGGGACAAACGGAGAGTACGAGCAGTACTTC.